This passage covers 11 T cell receptor beta chains from one sample sequenced in a study of CD4 and CD8 cells across lung adenocarcinoma regions. TCRdb reanalysed the PCR reads using MiXCR and keeps one entry per CDR3 protein. The sample lists more than 15,000 distinct CDR3 sequences, 46% occurring once. The sequenced sample was CD4+ T cells from the margin of a lung tumor. These receptors were collected from a male donor with lung adenocarcinoma. The CD4 and CD8 labels of this study may be unreliable.

In the case of this clonotype: A read error may account for a junction end that differs from germline. V gene TRBV6-5 combines with J gene TRBJ2-4; D possibly matches TRBD1 or TRBD2 (6 bases each). From germline, CDR1 is MNHEY and CDR2 SVGAGI. This CDR3 comprises 16 residues. DNA for the CDR3: TGTGCCAGCAGTTACGGGGGGCTGTGCGGCAAAAACATGCAGTACTTT. Protein sequence: CASSYGGLCGKNMQYF.

This clonotype was picked up many times. CDR3 loop: CASSPYRGSMYNEQFF. The CDR3 bases are TGTGCCAGCAGCCCCTATCGGGGGAGCATGTACAATGAGCAGTTCTTC. The rearrangement links TRBV7-2 to TRBJ2-1; a possible D gene is TRBD2 (6 bases). Germline-derived CDR1 and CDR2 are SGHTA and FQGNSA. The CDR3 is 16 amino acids. V was clipped by 5 bases and J by 4 bases, with 18 bases between them.

This chain links TRBV6-1 with TRBJ2-3, with 9 bases fitting TRBD1. V dropped 2 bases and J dropped 1; count of bases not matched to a gene: 1. Germline V lookup: CDR1 MNHNS, CDR2 SASEGT. There are 15 residues in the CDR3. The CDR3: CASSEWTGGTDTQYF. The CDR3 nucleotides are TGTGCCAGCAGTGAATGGACAGGGGGCACAGATACGCAGTATTTT.

This clonotype was observed a handful of times. The chain is built from TRBV14 and TRBJ2-2; 7 positions agree with TRBD1. CDR3 length equals 16 residues. The germline gives CDR1 SGHDN, CDR2 FVKESK. V lost 3 bases, J lost 5 bases, and 9 bases stayed unmatched. The CDR3: CASSHLGTVGTGELFF. The CDR3 bases are TGTGCCAGCAGCCATTTAGGGACAGTCGGTACCGGGGAGCTGTTTTTT.

A few counts support this clonotype. Because it lacks the conserved phenylalanine or tryptophan at the end, this CDR3 is likely a read error. No DNA is shown, since the ends of the CDR3 on it are uncertain; the CDR3 is the one TCRdb lists. This chain connects TRBV6-1 to TRBJ2-3; the D segment call TRBD1 is taken from the table without a DNA check. Germline lookup yields CDR1 MNHNS and CDR2 SASEGT. Both ends counted, the CDR3 spans 16 residues. This CDR3 is CASIGGNLGNEQFFGA.

By its share, this clonotype is medium-sized. As DNA, the CDR3 is TGTGCCAGCAGTGAAAATGGGATGAGGGAAAAACTGTTTTTT. Translation: CASSENGMREKLFF. V is TRBV6-1 and J is TRBJ1-4, with no clear D. This CDR3 spans 14 amino acids. Trimming removed 2 bases at V and 8 bases at J, with 12 bases between. Germline loops: CDR1 MNHNS, CDR2 SASEGT.

CDR3 amino acids: CASRPGQGVGNEQFF. The CDR3 DNA follows: TGTGCCAGCAGGCCTGGACAGGGAGTAGGTAATGAGCAGTTCTTC. This rearrangement joins TRBV6-1 to TRBJ2-1; 8 bases fit TRBD1. The junction had 11 bases not matched to a gene; V was cut back by 6 bases and J by 7 bases. Germline CDR1 is MNHNS and CDR2 is SASEGT. The CDR3 contains 15 residues.

This clonotype is medium-sized by share. The chain links TRBV7-8 to TRBJ2-1, with D possibly TRBD1 on 6 matching bases. Per the germline V gene, CDR1 is SGHVS and CDR2 is FQNEAQ. This CDR3 is built from 13 residues. Trimming took 3 bases from V and 5 from J, leaving 8 bases between them. This chain's CDR3 is CASSFGQNNEQFF. In nucleotides, the CDR3 is TGTGCCAGCAGCTTTGGACAGAACAATGAGCAGTTCTTC.

There are a few counts of this clonotype. The chain links TRBV6-2 or TRBV6-3 to TRBJ2-7, with D unresolved. Per the germline V gene, CDR1 is MNHEY and CDR2 is SVGEGT. V was pared by 2 bases and J by 2 bases, with 10 bases between. The CDR3 extends over 14 amino acids. The CDR3 region is CASSYRGRPYEQYF. The CDR3 bases are TGTGCCAGCAGTTACCGAGGCAGGCCCTACGAGCAGTACTTC.

This clonotype was recorded a few times. This chain connects TRBV5-4 to TRBJ1-1; D perhaps matches TRBD1 (6 bases). V lost 0 bases to trimming and J lost 2 bases, with 14 bases between them. Germline V gene data show CDR1 as SGHNT and CDR2 as YYREEE (reference sequence). The CDR3 sequence is 16 residues long. The CDR3 DNA reads as TGTGCCAGCAGCTTGGGGGGGGGCGTCGATAACACTGAAGCTTTCTTT. It yields the protein CASSLGGGVDNTEAFF.

This chain joins TRBV29-1 and TRBJ2-1, with 8 positions matching TRBD2. The J call may be in error: the DNA end matches TRBJ2-5 better. The CDR3 sequence is 12 residues long. Germline V gives CDR1 SQVTM, CDR2 ANQGSEA. The CDR3 sequence is CSVRTSHETQYF. In nucleotides, the CDR3 is TGCAGCGTTCGGACTAGCCACGAGACCCAGTACTTC.